This T cell receptor beta chain was sequenced in a study of T cells in Graves' hyperthyroidism and ophthalmopathy. Ten or more counts support this clonotype. The antigen remains unidentified. Findings of the study overall: Model-based prediction identified ophthalmopathy a median roughly 5.9 months prior to its onset.

The CDR3 runs to 14 residues. Trimming took off 10 bases at V and 0 bases at J, with 10 bases between the two ends. Regions amplified from RNA transcripts were the TCR beta CDR3 regions. HTBI primers drove first-round RT-PCR of the TCR CDR3. TCRdb recomputed calls from the multiplex PCR reads with MiXCR, one row per CDR3 protein. The top ten clones hold 40% of a sample with approximately 380,000 distinct CDR3 sequences, roughly 20% of them seen once. Sequenced sample: blood. V and J are TRBV12-3 or TRBV12-4 and TRBJ2-6; D not resolved. This clonotype was obtained from a man aged 18 to 35 with Graves' ophthalmopathy. The CDR3 DNA reads as TGTGCCATCAAACACATCTCTGGGGCCAACGTCCTGACTTTC. It encodes CAIKHISGANVLTF.